Detailed here is one T cell receptor (beta chain). Its antigen is currently unknown. This specimen belongs to a study of T cells expressing NK-cell markers. The study's findings and limits: The CD3+CD56-NKG2C+ fraction of a handful of donors was also led by these clonotypes. Unclear, still, was the HCMV specificity of the expanded NKG2C+ T cell clones.

TCRdb reprocessed the 5' RACE reads; each CDR3 protein has one entry and no DNA is given. The sample data list about 300,000 distinct CDR3 sequences. Germline-derived CDR1 and CDR2 are SQVTM and ANQGSEA. The CDR3 sequence is 15 residues long. The sequence was obtained from a woman aged 18-70 years in good health. The sample comprised blood T cells: a sorted CD56 or NKG2C T cell subset, CD4+ or CD8+ T cells, or bulk PBMC T cells (not recorded which). This chain connects TRBV29-1 to TRBJ2-1; TCRdb indicates TRBD2, and absent DNA this call remains unverified. CDR3 sequence reads: CSVGMTSGRYNEQFF.